This TCR beta chain stems from a study of OX40 agonist ivuxolimab in advanced cancers. As for the study in general: Patients received ivuxolimab, an agonistic anti-OX40 (CD134) antibody. Study conclusions and caveats: Averaging showed that CD8+ T cells had more expanded clones than CD4+ did.

The germline gives CDR1 LNHDA, CDR2 SQIVND (reference sequence). The CDR3 is 11 residues long. V was pared by 7 bases and J by 7 bases, with 10 bases between. In this sample, this clone turned up a few times. Its antigen is unknown. Sequencing used immunoSEQ multiplex PCR; TCRdb keeps in-frame clones, though not all of them. The profile shows about 45,000 clones, 89% of them singletons. The chain uses TRBV19 and TRBJ1-2; D ambiguous. Sequenced material: CD4+ or CD8+ T cells sorted from blood, taken in a trial of the OX40 agonist ivuxolimab. The sequence came from an adult with an advanced solid tumor such as melanoma, head and neck, liver or kidney cancer. CDR3 coding DNA: TGTGCCAGTATGGCCGGGCCTGGCTACACCTTC. This sequence encodes CASMAGPGYTF.